This TCR beta chain is from a study of T cell repertoires in cytomegalovirus infection. Study-level points and caveats: Cumulative frequency (of public TCR beta family members) identified carriers of CMV plus the relevant HLA.

In its sample, this clonotype was seen a few times. Its antigen remains unidentified. In TCRdb, the reads were re-called with MiXCR into one record per CDR3 protein. The sample records about 900,000 distinct CDR3 sequences, around 32% being singletons. This CDR3 comprises 14 residues. Germline CDR1 reads SGHVS; CDR2 reads FNYEAQ. V gave up 4 bases and J gave up 5 bases, with 12 bases separating them. The genes are TRBV7-6 and TRBJ1-5; D possibly corresponds to TRBD1 (6 bases). The sample consisted of cultured CD8+ T cells from PBMCs, taken from culture after CMV antigen stimulation. The sequence was collected from a human donor in good health (CMV status not recorded). Some clones in this sample may be carry-over from other donors' samples. CDR3 region: CASSSSGADQPQHF. The CDR3 DNA reads as TGTGCCAGCAGCTCATCAGGGGCGGATCAGCCCCAGCATTTT.